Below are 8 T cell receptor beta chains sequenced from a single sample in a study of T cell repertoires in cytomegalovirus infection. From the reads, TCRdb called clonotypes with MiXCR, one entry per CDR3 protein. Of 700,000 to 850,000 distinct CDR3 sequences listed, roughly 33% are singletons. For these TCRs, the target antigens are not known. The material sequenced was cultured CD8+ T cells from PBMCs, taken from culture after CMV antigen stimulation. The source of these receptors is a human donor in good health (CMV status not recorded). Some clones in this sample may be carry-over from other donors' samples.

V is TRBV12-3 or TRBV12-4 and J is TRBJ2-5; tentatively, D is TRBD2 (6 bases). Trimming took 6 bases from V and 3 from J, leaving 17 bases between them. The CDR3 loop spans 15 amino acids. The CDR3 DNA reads TGTGCCAGCAGCCGCGGGACCACCACCAAAGAGACCCAGTACTTC. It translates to CASSRGTTTKETQYF.

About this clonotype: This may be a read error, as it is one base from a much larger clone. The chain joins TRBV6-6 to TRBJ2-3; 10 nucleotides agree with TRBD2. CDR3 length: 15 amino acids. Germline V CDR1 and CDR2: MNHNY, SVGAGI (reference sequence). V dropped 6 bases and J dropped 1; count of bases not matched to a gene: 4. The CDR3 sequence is CASSTGTSGTDTQYF. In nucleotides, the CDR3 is TGTGCCAGCAGCACCGGGACTAGCGGCACAGATACGCAGTATTTT.

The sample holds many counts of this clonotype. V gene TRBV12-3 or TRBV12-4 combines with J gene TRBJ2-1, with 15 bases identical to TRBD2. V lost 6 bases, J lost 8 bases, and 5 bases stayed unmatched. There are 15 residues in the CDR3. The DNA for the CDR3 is TGTGCCAGCAGCTTCCGGACTAGCGGGGGGGATGAGCAGTTCTTC. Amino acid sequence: CASSFRTSGGDEQFF.

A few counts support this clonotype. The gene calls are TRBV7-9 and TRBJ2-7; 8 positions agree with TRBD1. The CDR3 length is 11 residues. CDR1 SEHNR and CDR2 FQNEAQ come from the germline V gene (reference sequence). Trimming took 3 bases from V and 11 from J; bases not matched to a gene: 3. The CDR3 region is CASSLDREKYF. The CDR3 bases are TGTGCCAGCAGCTTGGACAGGGAGAAGTACTTC.

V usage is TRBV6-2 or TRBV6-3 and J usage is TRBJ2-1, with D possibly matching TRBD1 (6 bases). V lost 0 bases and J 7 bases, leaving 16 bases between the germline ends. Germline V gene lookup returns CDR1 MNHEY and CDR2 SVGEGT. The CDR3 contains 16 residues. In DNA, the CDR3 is TGTGCCAGCAGTTACTCGACTACCAGGGGAGAAAATGAGCAGTTCTTC. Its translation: CASSYSTTRGENEQFF.

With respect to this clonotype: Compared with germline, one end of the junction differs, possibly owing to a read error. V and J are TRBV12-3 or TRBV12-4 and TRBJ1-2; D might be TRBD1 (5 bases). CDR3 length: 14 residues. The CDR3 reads CASSPGPGVGGCTF. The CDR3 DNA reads TGTGCCAGCAGTCCGGGTCCGGGGGTTGGTGGCTGCACCTTC.

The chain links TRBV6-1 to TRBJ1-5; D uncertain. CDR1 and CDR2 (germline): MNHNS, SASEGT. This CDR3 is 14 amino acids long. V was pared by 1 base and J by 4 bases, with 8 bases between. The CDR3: CASSEGWANQPQHF. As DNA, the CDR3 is TGTGCCAGCAGTGAAGGCTGGGCTAATCAGCCCCAGCATTTT.

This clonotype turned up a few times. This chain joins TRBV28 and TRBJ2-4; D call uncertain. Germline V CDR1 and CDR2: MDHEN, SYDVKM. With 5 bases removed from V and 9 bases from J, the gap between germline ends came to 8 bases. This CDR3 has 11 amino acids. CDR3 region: CASSTAPIQYF. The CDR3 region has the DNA TGTGCCAGCAGTACGGCTCCCATTCAGTACTTC.